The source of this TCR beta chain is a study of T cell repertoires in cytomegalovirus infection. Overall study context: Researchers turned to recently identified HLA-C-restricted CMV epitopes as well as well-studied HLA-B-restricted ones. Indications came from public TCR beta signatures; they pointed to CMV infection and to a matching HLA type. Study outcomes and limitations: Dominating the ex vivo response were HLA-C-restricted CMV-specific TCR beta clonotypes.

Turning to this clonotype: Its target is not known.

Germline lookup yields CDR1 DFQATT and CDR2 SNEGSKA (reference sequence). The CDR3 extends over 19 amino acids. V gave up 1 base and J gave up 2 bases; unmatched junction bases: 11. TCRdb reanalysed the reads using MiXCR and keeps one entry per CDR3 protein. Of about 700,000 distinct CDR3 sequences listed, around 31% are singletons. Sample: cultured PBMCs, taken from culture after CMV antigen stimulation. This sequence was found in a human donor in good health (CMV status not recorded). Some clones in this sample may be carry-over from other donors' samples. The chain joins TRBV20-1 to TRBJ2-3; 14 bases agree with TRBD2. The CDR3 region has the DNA TGCAGTGCTAGAGGGTATAGGACTAGCGGGGGGCCGAACACAGATACGCAGTATTTT. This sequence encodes CSARGYRTSGGPNTDTQYF.